The source of this T cell receptor beta chain is a study of T cell changes during pregnancy in multiple sclerosis. Sequencing was performed with immunoSEQ multiplex PCR; in TCRdb, only in-frame clones are kept and a portion is missing. The data contain 45,000 to 70,000 clones, roughly 94% of them singletons. This clone was observed a single time. The sample was CD4+ T cells from peripheral blood mononuclear cells, taken in the second trimester of pregnancy. The receptor comes from a female donor with multiple sclerosis, enrolled in a pregnancy study.

This CDR3 reads CASSFRDSKKLFF. In DNA form, the CDR3 reads TGTGCCAGCAGCTTCCGGGACAGCAAGAAGCTTTTCTTT. The chain joins TRBV7-3 to TRBJ1-1; 7 nucleotides align to TRBD1. Germline V lookup: CDR1 SGHTA, CDR2 FQGTGA. There are 13 residues in the CDR3. Germline trimming cut 3 bases from V and 13 bases from J; bases unmatched to any gene: 11.